This TCR beta chain was found in a study of blood T cell repertoires in COVID-19. Study details: Sources were T cells, B-cell-depleted T cells, or PBMCs; the material itself was cDNA or gDNA.

Authors' analysis steps: Estimation of nucleated cell counts was performed using reference gene primer amplification. Sequencing used immunoSEQ multiplex PCR; TCRdb keeps in-frame clones, though not all of them. That table gives V, J and clone size, and the DNA gave D and trimming. The sample lists 200,000 to 250,000 clones, about 84% occurring once. One Seattle source followed patients from active infection through their disease course. The CDR3 has 16 amino acids. CDR1 and CDR2 (germline): MNHEY, SVGEGT. Trimming left V 4 bases short and J 4 bases short, with 17 bases between. V gene TRBV6-2 or TRBV6-3 combines with J gene TRBJ1-3; TRBD1 might be the D (5 bases). The source is an elderly woman with COVID-19, enrolled during active disease. The sequenced sample consisted of peripheral blood. CDR3 loop: CASSSRTLTGGNTIYF. In nucleotides, the CDR3 is TGTGCCAGCAGTTCCCGGACACTTACTGGGGGAAACACCATATATTTT.